The 31 T cell receptor beta chains in this list originate from one sample, sequenced in a study of PD-1 blockade in classical Hodgkin lymphoma (dated by TCRdb to 2020 to 2022). The intended sense of this specimen's time point label: cycle 1 day 1 (C1D1), immediately before nivolumab initiation. All trial patients had relapsed after autologous stem cell transplantation, with cohorts A, B and C differing in prior brentuximab vedotin exposure. The library was built by means of the immunoSEQ multiplex PCR assay. Held by TCRdb, this immuneACCESS table contains in-frame sequences only and omits some clones. Under half of the omission traces to an unresolved V gene where checked; the cause of the rest is unknown. Here the sample has roughly 92,000 clones; roughly 92% occur a single time. About 2.8% of the sample belongs to the ten largest clones. Sequencing used peripheral blood mononuclear cells (PBMCs), obtained at baseline. The source is a human donor with classical Hodgkin lymphoma.

This sequence joins TRBV4-2 and TRBJ2-7, with D possibly matching TRBD1 (6 bases). This CDR3 spans 13 amino acids. Germline CDR1 and CDR2: LGHNA and YNFKEQ. Trimming stripped 2 bases from V and 4 bases from J, with 9 bases between. The CDR3, as DNA: TGTGCCAGCAGCCAACTGAGGGGGTACGAGCAGTACTTC. Encoded protein: CASSQLRGYEQYF.

The chain combines TRBV7-3 with TRBJ2-1; 9 nucleotides align to TRBD2. Germline trimming cut 5 bases from V and 7 bases from J; bases unmatched to any gene: 9. Per germline, CDR1 SGHTA and CDR2 FQGTGA. The CDR3 covers 15 residues. The CDR3 spells CASSPVAGAINEQFF. DNA for the CDR3: TGTGCCAGCAGCCCAGTAGCGGGAGCTATTAATGAGCAGTTCTTC.

The CDR3 nucleotides are TGTGCCAGCAGCTTGGACGGTTACACTGAAGCTTTCTTT. Amino acid sequence: CASSLDGYTEAFF. V and J are TRBV5-4 and TRBJ1-1, with D uncertain. The CDR3 contains 13 residues. Deletions cut 0 bases from V and 3 bases from J, with 6 bases between. Looked up from germline, CDR1 is SGHNT and CDR2 is YYREEE (reference sequence).

The genes are TRBV9 and TRBJ1-1, with a possible D match to TRBD1 (5 bases). Trimming shortened V by 0 bases and J by 0 bases, and 6 bases separated the two germline ends. CDR3 length: 14 residues. Germline V CDR1 and CDR2: SGDLS, YYNGEE. CDR3 protein: CASSVGQLNTEAFF. DNA for the CDR3: TGTGCCAGCAGCGTAGGACAGTTGAACACTGAAGCTTTCTTT.

This chain connects TRBV29-1 to TRBJ2-7; D might be TRBD1 or TRBD2, each matching 6 bases. Trimming removed 6 bases at V and 3 bases at J, with 15 bases between. The CDR3 consists of 13 residues. Germline V gene sequence: CDR1 SQVTM, CDR2 ANQGSEA. CDR3 nucleotides: TGCAGCGTAAAACAGGGAGGTCGCTACGAGCAGTACTTC. It codes for CSVKQGGRYEQYF.

This clone was detected only once. This rearrangement joins TRBV30 to TRBJ2-2, with 8 bases lining up with TRBD2. CDR3 length equals 14 residues. The germline V gene has CDR1 GTSNPN and CDR2 SVGIG (reference sequence). After removal of 3 bases from V and 0 bases from J, the junction contained 0 bases not matched to a gene. The DNA for the CDR3 is TGTGCCTGGAGGACTAGCGCGAACACCGGGGAGCTGTTTTTT. This gives the protein CAWRTSANTGELFF.

Only one count was recorded for this clone. This rearrangement joins TRBV14 to TRBJ2-3; D uncertain. Per germline, CDR1 SGHDN and CDR2 FVKESK. The CDR3 is made up of 17 amino acids. V was clipped by 4 bases and J by 2 bases, with 19 bases between them. DNA for the CDR3: TGTGCCAGCAGCCCGCTGAGCGCCTTGACTCTCACAGATACGCAGTATTTT. It translates to CASSPLSALTLTDTQYF.

This clone was seen a handful of times. The rearrangement uses TRBV28 and TRBJ1-2; 7 bases map to TRBD1. V was clipped by 6 bases and J by 5 bases; unmatched bases: 15. Germline CDR1 reads MDHEN; CDR2 reads SYDVKM. The CDR3 has 16 amino acids. CDR3 nucleotide sequence: TGTGCCAGCAGAGTGGGAGGATGGACAGGTGATTATGGCTACACCTTC. This encodes CASRVGGWTGDYGYTF.

This chain connects TRBV5-5 to TRBJ2-2; 7 bases fit TRBD2. V lost 0 bases to trimming and J lost 4 bases; unmatched junction nucleotides: 3. CDR1 is SGHKS and CDR2 is YYEKEE in the germline V gene (reference sequence). This CDR3 contains 15 residues. The CDR3 DNA sequence: TGTGCCAGCAGCTTGGCCTGGACTAGCACCGGGGAGCTGTTTTTT. Its translation is CASSLAWTSTGELFF.

The genes are TRBV28 and TRBJ2-3, with 8 bases aligning to TRBD1. The CDR3 totals 15 residues. The germline V gene encodes CDR1 MDHEN and CDR2 SYDVKM. J gave up 2 bases and V 0 bases, and 1 base lay outside the gene matches. CDR3 DNA: TGTGCCAGCAGTTTATGGGACAGGGCCACAGATACGCAGTATTTT. Translating it yields CASSLWDRATDTQYF.

The chain recombines TRBV6-1 with TRBJ1-2; 9 bases agree with TRBD1. This CDR3 comprises 14 residues. The V gene end was trimmed by 7 bases and the J gene end by 9 bases; junction bases not matched to a gene: 12. The V gene's germline CDR1 is MNHNS and CDR2 SASEGT. CDR3 sequence reads: CASISARQGDRYTF. The CDR3 DNA reads as TGTGCCAGCATATCCGCCCGACAGGGGGATCGCTACACCTTC.

V usage is TRBV9 and J usage is TRBJ2-4; 7 bases agree with TRBD1. This CDR3 comprises 13 residues. Losses at the gene ends were 3 bases for V and 13 bases for J; bases not matched to a gene: 10. Germline V gives CDR1 SGDLS, CDR2 YYNGEE. The CDR3 sequence: CASSAGGGQPQYF. Written as DNA, the CDR3 is TGTGCCAGCAGCGCGGGTGGGGGACAGCCGCAGTACTTC.

The chain has TRBV6-5 and TRBJ2-2; D possibly corresponds to TRBD1 (5 bases). Germline V CDR1 and CDR2: MNHEY, SVGAGI. V was shortened by 11 bases and J by 3 bases, with 16 bases between the two germline ends. There are 14 residues in the CDR3. The CDR3 sequence is CASHSGIHTGELFF. For the CDR3, the DNA is TGTGCCTCTCATTCAGGGATCCACACCGGGGAGCTGTTTTTT.

This sequence joins TRBV9 and TRBJ1-1; D is perhaps TRBD1 (5 bases). CDR3 length: 13 residues. V gave up 3 bases and J gave up 1 base, with 7 bases separating them. From germline, CDR1 is SGDLS and CDR2 YYNGEE. Here the CDR3 reads CASSAGRNTEAFF. CDR3 nucleotide sequence: TGTGCCAGCAGCGCGGGACGGAACACTGAAGCTTTCTTT.

The CDR3 here is CASSLTGTYEQYF. In nucleotides, the CDR3 is TGCGCCAGCAGCCTGACAGGAACCTACGAGCAGTACTTC. The genes are TRBV5-1 and TRBJ2-7, with D possibly matching TRBD1 (6 bases). Between the trimmed V and J ends, which lost 4 bases and 2 bases, there was a span of 10 bases. CDR1 SGHRS and CDR2 YFSETQ come from the germline V gene. This CDR3 comprises 13 residues. Full variable domain (rest looked up from reference TRBV5-1 and TRBJ2-7): KAGVTQTPRYLIKTRGQQVTLSCSPISGHRSVSWYQQTPGQGLQFLFEYFSETQRNKGNFPGRFSGRQFSNSRSEMNVSTLELGDSALYLCASSLTGTYEQYFGPGTRLTVT.

The chain carries TRBV29-1 and TRBJ1-1, with D possibly TRBD1 on 6 matching bases. The V gene's germline CDR1 is SQVTM and CDR2 ANQGSEA. Trimming left V 7 bases short and J 0 bases short, with 12 bases between. The CDR3 extends over 13 amino acids. The CDR3 bases are TGCAGCGCCGGGACATACATGAACACTGAAGCTTTCTTT. Amino acid sequence: CSAGTYMNTEAFF.

The rearrangement uses TRBV5-1 and TRBJ1-2; D perhaps matches TRBD1 (5 bases). CDR1 is SGHRS and CDR2 is YFSETQ in the germline V gene. V lost 0 bases to trimming and J lost 3 bases, with 12 bases between them. This CDR3 is built from 15 residues. The DNA of the CDR3 is TGCGCCAGCAGCTTGGGCGGGGCGGGAGACTATGGCTACACCTTC. Amino acid sequence: CASSLGGAGDYGYTF.

The genes are TRBV4-2 and TRBJ2-1; TRBD2 might be the D (5 bases). The germline V gene encodes CDR1 LGHNA and CDR2 YNFKEQ. V was cut by 3 bases and J by 15 bases, with 15 bases left in between. CDR3 length equals 12 residues. CDR3 sequence: CASSHEGPKLFF. The CDR3 DNA is TGTGCCAGCAGCCATGAGGGCCCAAAGTTGTTCTTC.

The V gene is TRBV7-9, the J gene TRBJ2-3; D tentatively reads TRBD1 or TRBD2 (5 bases each). The length of the CDR3 is 17 residues. V lost 5 bases, J lost 1 base, and 19 bases lay in between. The germline gives CDR1 SEHNR, CDR2 FQNEAQ (reference sequence). The CDR3 sequence: CASSPTPGFRGTDTQYF. CDR3 in DNA: TGTGCCAGCAGCCCAACCCCGGGGTTCAGGGGCACAGATACGCAGTATTTT.

This clone was counted a single time. V usage is TRBV5-1 and J usage is TRBJ2-1, with TRBD2 as a possible D gene (5 bases). This CDR3 is built from 15 residues. V shed 2 bases and J shed 10 bases, with 19 bases lying between them. Looked up from germline, CDR1 is SGHRS and CDR2 is YFSETQ. Here the CDR3 reads CASSFLSGIGWEQFF. CDR3 coding DNA: TGCGCCAGCAGCTTTCTCTCGGGAATCGGGTGGGAGCAGTTCTTC.

The V gene is TRBV5-1, the J gene TRBJ2-6; D is ambiguous. V was pared by 0 bases and J by 0 bases, with 7 bases between. The CDR3 consists of 16 residues. Germline assignment: CDR1 SGHRS and CDR2 YFSETQ. As DNA, the CDR3 is TGCGCCAGCAGCTTGGGTTCGGTCTCTGGGGCCAACGTCCTGACTTTC. Translated: CASSLGSVSGANVLTF.

The chain employs TRBV5-1 and TRBJ1-2; D call uncertain. Trimming removed 0 bases from V and 3 bases from J, with 12 bases in between. The V gene's germline CDR1 is SGHRS and CDR2 YFSETQ. CDR3 size: 15 residues. CDR3 protein: CASSLVPDGDYGYTF. DNA of the CDR3: TGCGCCAGCAGCTTGGTCCCCGACGGGGACTATGGCTACACCTTC. Full variable domain (missing parts from reference TRBV5-1 and TRBJ1-2): KAGVTQTPRYLIKTRGQQVTLSCSPISGHRSVSWYQQTPGQGLQFLFEYFSETQRNKGNFPGRFSGRQFSNSRSEMNVSTLELGDSALYLCASSLVPDGDYGYTFGSGTRLTVV.

In this sample, this clone turned up a few times. The CDR3 loop reads CASSSSDRANTFF. CDR3 coding DNA: TGTGCCAGCAGTTCCTCCGACCGGGCGAATACTTTCTTT. The chain uses TRBV27 and TRBJ1-1; D gene uncertain. V gave up 4 bases and J gave up 12 bases, with 18 bases separating them. Germline lookup yields CDR1 MNHEY and CDR2 SMNVEV (reference sequence). This CDR3 comprises 13 residues.

This rearrangement joins TRBV4-1 to TRBJ1-5, with 8 bases lining up with TRBD1. CDR3 length: 17 amino acids. V lost 1 base, J lost 6 bases, and 11 bases stayed unmatched. The germline gives CDR1 MGHRA, CDR2 YSYEKL. In nucleotides, the CDR3 is TGCGCCAGCAGCCAAGGCAGACAGGGGAAGAAGGTTCAGCCCCAGCATTTT. Translation: CASSQGRQGKKVQPQHF.

CDR3 amino acids: CASSFSFGGYGYTF. CDR3 coding DNA: TGTGCCAGCAGTTTTAGTTTTGGCGGCTATGGCTACACCTTC. The chain recombines TRBV28 with TRBJ1-2; D not resolved. The CDR3 contains 14 residues. The germline V and J ends were trimmed by 3 bases and 4 bases, with 12 bases remaining between them. Germline lookup yields CDR1 MDHEN and CDR2 SYDVKM.

The rearrangement links TRBV30 to TRBJ2-7; D gene unclear. The CDR3 sequence is 12 residues long. Germline V lookup: CDR1 GTSNPN, CDR2 SVGIG (reference sequence). The V end lost 4 bases, the J end lost 2 bases, and 9 bases lay between the germline ends. CDR3 nucleotide sequence: TGTGCCTGGAAGGCTGGGCCCTACGAGCAGTACTTC. Translated: CAWKAGPYEQYF. Full variable domain (missing parts from reference TRBV30 and TRBJ2-7): SQTIHQWPATLVQPVGSPLSLECTVEGTSNPNLYWYRQAAGRGLQLLFYSVGIGQISSEVPQNLSASRPQDRQFILSSKKLLLSDSGFYLCAWKAGPYEQYFGPGTRLTVT.

This chain uses TRBV6-1 with TRBJ2-1, with D perhaps TRBD2 (6 bases). Trimming stripped 4 bases from V and 7 bases from J, with 23 bases between. This CDR3 comprises 17 residues. Germline V gene lookup returns CDR1 MNHNS and CDR2 SASEGT. CDR3 in amino acids: CASSAGDLTFPDNEQFF. In nucleotides, the CDR3 is TGTGCCAGCAGTGCGGGAGATCTTACCTTCCCGGATAATGAGCAGTTCTTC.

This clone was seen a handful of times. The V gene is TRBV5-1, the J gene TRBJ2-3; TRBD2 agrees at 7 bases. The germline V gene has CDR1 SGHRS and CDR2 YFSETQ. V lost 5 bases and J lost 6; bases outside the gene matches: 15. The CDR3 loop spans 16 amino acids. The DNA for the CDR3 is TGCGCCAGCAGTTCGACCCCTGCGGGAGTTACGGATACGCAGTATTTT. Protein sequence: CASSSTPAGVTDTQYF.

The chain uses TRBV5-1 and TRBJ1-6, with no clear D. Germline loops: CDR1 SGHRS, CDR2 YFSETQ. The CDR3 is 15 residues long. V lost 2 bases to trimming and J lost 0 bases, with 6 bases between them. The CDR3 DNA is TGCGCCAGCAGCTTATCGAGCTCCTATAATTCACCCCTCCACTTT. Translating gives CASSLSSSYNSPLHF.

The chain has TRBV5-1 and TRBJ2-1; 11 nucleotides match TRBD2. J gave up 3 bases and V 3 bases, and 8 bases lay outside the gene matches. Germline lookup yields CDR1 SGHRS and CDR2 YFSETQ. This CDR3 spans 17 amino acids. CDR3 residues: CASSSTGLAEFYNEQFF. DNA of the CDR3: TGCGCCAGCAGCTCGACGGGACTAGCGGAGTTCTACAATGAGCAGTTCTTC.

This chain connects TRBV11-2 to TRBJ2-5, with D possibly called TRBD1 or TRBD2 (6 bases each). The CDR3 contains 14 residues. V lost 5 bases, J lost 5 bases, and 15 bases lay in between. CDR1 SGHAT and CDR2 FQNNGV come from the germline V gene. The CDR3 region has the DNA TGTGCCAGCAGCCCCCGGGGGCCAGGGGAGACCCAGTACTTC. Its protein product is CASSPRGPGETQYF. The full variable domain, with the rest looked up from reference TRBV11-2 and TRBJ2-5, is EAGVAQSPRYKIIEKRQSVAFWCNPISGHATLYWYQQILGQGPKLLIQFQNNGVVDDSQLPKDRFSAERLKGVDSTLKIQPAKLEDSAVYLCASSPRGPGETQYFGPGTRLLVL.